The T cell receptor (beta chain) under discussion was sequenced for a study of shared clonotypes between healthy human individuals. Study context: Participating donors consisted of a couple of women and a few men aged 18 to 49. Three plates were used per donor for CD4 naive, three for CD4 memory, two for CD8 naive and one for CD8 memory. Study-wide points: Relative to clonotypes present in all four donors, those not shared had lower generation probabilities.

On this clone itself: Its antigen is as yet unknown.

Investigators divided CD4+ cells into CD45RA+ naive and CD45RA-negative memory subsets. Measured with immunoSEQ multiplex PCR; TCRdb has only the in-frame clones, and not every one. The sample lists approximately 1.1 million clones; about four fifths were seen once. V shed 6 bases, J shed 5 bases, and the junction held 7 bases outside the gene matches. The CDR3 has 15 residues. Per germline, CDR1 MDHEN and CDR2 SYDVKM. Sequencing was carried out using memory CD4+ T cells from PBMCs. Subset given: CD45RA-negative fraction. The chain has TRBV28 and TRBJ2-3; 11 bases are a match to TRBD2. The receptor was derived from a man between 18 and 35 years old in good health. Some clones in this sample may be carry-over from other donors' samples. CDR3 sequence reads: CASSSAGTSGDTQYF. CDR3 in DNA: TGTGCCAGCAGCAGCGCGGGGACTAGCGGAGATACGCAGTATTTT.